This T cell receptor beta chain was sequenced for a study of cytomegalovirus exposure and HLA in healthy donors. The wider study: In an early release, HLA-typed donors contributed some 80 million unique TCR sequences.

CDR1 is LGHNT and CDR2 is FRNRAP in the germline V gene. CDR3 size: 17 residues. V lost 4 bases, J lost 2 bases, and 9 bases stayed unmatched. This PCR relied on a set of 60 Vbeta primers and 13 Jbeta primers. Authors' data handling: As a later analysis found, there were 70 million to 100 million unique TCR beta chains, of which approximately 10 million were shared. This table comes from immunoSEQ multiplex PCR, and its TCRdb copy is limited to in-frame clones, with some not included. The V and J calls and clone size were taken over from that table, and D and trimming were inferred from the DNA. The data show approximately 92,000 clones, 65% to 90% seen once. Points on this clone: Its antigen is still unknown.

The study, taken as a whole, reports: Being productive about 87% or about 30% of the time was typical of most TCR beta V segments in an earlier analysis.

V usage is TRBV12-5 and J usage is TRBJ2-7, with 12 positions matching TRBD1. The sequence was obtained from a woman aged 70-85 years in good health and CMV-seropositive. Sequencing was performed on PBMCs. In nucleotides, the CDR3 is TGTGCTAGTGGTTCATTCCGCCGGGACAGGGGGCCCTACGAGCAGTACTTC. Residues: CASGSFRRDRGPYEQYF.